This T cell receptor (beta chain) was identified in a study of T cell changes during pregnancy in multiple sclerosis. The germline V gene has CDR1 MGHRA and CDR2 YSYEKL. This CDR3 spans 16 amino acids. V lost 0 bases and J 4 bases, leaving 13 bases between the germline ends. Repertoires were generated with immunoSEQ multiplex PCR, while TCRdb's copy carries only in-frame clones and drops some. The data show fewer than 70,000 clones, with about nine tenths seen just once and roughly 1.5% held by the top ten. The chain couples TRBV4-1 to TRBJ2-1; tentatively, D is TRBD1 (6 bases). The source is a female donor with multiple sclerosis, enrolled in a pregnancy study. The input for sequencing was peripheral blood, taken in the second trimester of pregnancy. In DNA, the CDR3 is TGCGCCAGCAGCCAAGAGAGTGGCAGGGGATACAATGAGCAGTTCTTC. Encoded protein: CASSQESGRGYNEQFF.